This TCR beta chain emerged from a study of lymphopenia after photon versus proton radiotherapy. Study-level findings and limits: Only patients who died were analyzed for survival; proton advantage is unproven. Photon-treated patients lost naive T cells and TCR diversity; proton-treated stayed stable. Post-nadir TCR diversity decline inversely tracked overall survival among those who died. After the lymphocyte nadir, photon-treated repertoires showed oligoclonal expansion, especially of CD8+ Temra cells.

CDR3 length equals 15 residues. Deletions cut 1 base from V and 0 bases from J, with 10 bases between. Germline V gene data show CDR1 as SNHLY and CDR2 as FYNNEI. Points on this clone: What it binds is not known.

Here immunoSEQ multiplex PCR was the method, and the copy in TCRdb shows in-frame clones only, minus some. The sample includes 150,000 to 200,000 clones, roughly nine tenths of them seen just once. The source is a man aged 45 to 65 with gastric cancer. The chain recombines TRBV2 with TRBJ2-7; weak D call: TRBD1 (5 bases). The starting material was peripheral blood, obtained from a patient treated with photon-based radiotherapy. The CDR3 here is CASSEGQGRSYEQYF. The CDR3 coding sequence is TGTGCCAGCAGTGAAGGGCAGGGCCGCTCCTACGAGCAGTACTTC.